This T cell receptor beta chain came from a study of shared clonotypes between healthy human individuals. Whole-study findings and limits: A handful of donors had around 5% of their naive CD4 clonotypes in common.

A CD45RA-negative memory subset and a CD45RA+ naive subset were separated from the CD4+ cells. Notes on this clone: The target antigen is unknown.

Here immunoSEQ multiplex PCR was the method, and the copy in TCRdb shows in-frame clones only, minus some. The table has approximately 2,000,000 clones, 92% seen once; the top ten hold roughly 0.34%. The sequencing sample was made of naive CD4+ T cells from PBMCs. Subset noted: CD45RA+ positively selected. This clonotype was obtained from a man between 18 and 29 years old in good health. Some clones in this sample may be carry-over from other donors' samples.

The CDR3 protein is CASSLGLADNNEQFF. The CDR3 region has the DNA TGTGCCAGCTCCCTTGGGCTAGCGGACAACAATGAGCAGTTCTTC. This chain links TRBV27 with TRBJ2-1, with 7 bases fitting TRBD2. The CDR3 loop spans 15 amino acids. CDR1 is MNHEY, CDR2 SMNVEV, per germline (reference sequence). The junction had 12 bases not matched to a gene; V was cut back by 8 bases and J by 5 bases.